These T cell receptor beta chains were read from a single sample in a study of blood T cell repertoires in COVID-19. Measured with immunoSEQ multiplex PCR; TCRdb has only the in-frame clones, and not every one. The profile shows roughly 260,000 clones, around nine tenths of them singletons. The sequenced sample consisted of peripheral blood. Receptors originate from a woman in her twenties or thirties with COVID-19, enrolled during active disease. Each CDR3 is given with its conserved first and last residue. The D gene is left open where the match is weak. Not every row has a clone size; where given, it reads once, few, many or a size class.

J gene: TRBJ2-5
D gene: .
V gene: TRBV10-3
clone size: .
CDR3 protein: CAISESAGQGEETQYF
CDR3 DNA: TGTGCCATCAGTGAGTCGGCGGGGCAGGGAGAAGAGACCCAGTACTTC

J gene: TRBJ1-1
D gene: .
V gene: TRBV14
clone size: .
CDR3 protein: CASSPQPGEAFF
CDR3 DNA: TGTGCCAGCAGCCCCCAACCGGGGGAAGCTTTCTTT

J gene: TRBJ2-7
D gene: TRBD2
V gene: TRBV7-2
clone size: .
CDR3 protein: CASSLGSSGRDYEQYF
CDR3 DNA: TGTGCCAGCAGCTTAGGAAGTAGCGGGAGGGATTACGAGCAGTACTTC

J gene: TRBJ2-2
D gene: .
V gene: TRBV3-1/TRBV3-2
clone size: .
CDR3 protein: CASSQGGSNTGELFF
CDR3 DNA: TGTGCCAGCAGCCAAGGAGGGTCAAACACCGGGGAGCTGTTTTTT

J gene: TRBJ2-5
D gene: TRBD1
V gene: TRBV19
clone size: few
CDR3 protein: CASSPDRVGGETQYF
CDR3 DNA: TGTGCCAGTAGTCCAGACAGGGTGGGTGGGGAGACCCAGTACTTC

J gene: TRBJ2-5
D gene: TRBD2
V gene: TRBV9
clone size: .
CDR3 protein: CASSGLAGETQYF
CDR3 DNA: TGTGCCAGCAGCGGACTAGCGGGAGAGACCCAGTACTTC

J gene: TRBJ1-2
D gene: TRBD1
V gene: TRBV2
clone size: .
CDR3 protein: CASSRDRVYGYTF
CDR3 DNA: TGTGCCAGCAGTAGGGACAGAGTCTATGGCTACACCTTC

J gene: TRBJ2-7
D gene: .
V gene: TRBV28
clone size: .
CDR3 protein: CASSFGKGQYF
CDR3 DNA: TGTGCCAGCAGTTTCGGGAAGGGGCAGTACTTC

J gene: TRBJ1-3
D gene: .
V gene: TRBV28
clone size: .
CDR3 protein: CASSRGRSGSGNTIYF
CDR3 DNA: TGTGCCAGCAGCCGCGGGAGAAGTGGCTCTGGAAACACCATATATTTT

J gene: TRBJ2-6
D gene: .
V gene: TRBV19
clone size: .
CDR3 protein: CASIMGTGVGANVLTF
CDR3 DNA: TGTGCCAGCATAATGGGTACAGGAGTTGGGGCCAACGTCCTGACTTTC

J gene: TRBJ2-5
D gene: .
V gene: TRBV28
clone size: few
CDR3 protein: CASSPARVVKTQYF
CDR3 DNA: TGTGCCAGCAGTCCCGCCAGGGTGGTGAAGACCCAGTACTTC

J gene: TRBJ2-1
D gene: TRBD2
V gene: TRBV7-6
clone size: .
CDR3 protein: CASSRMAGGYNEQFF
CDR3 DNA: TGTGCCAGCAGCCGGATGGCGGGAGGGTACAATGAGCAGTTCTTC

J gene: TRBJ2-7
D gene: .
V gene: TRBV4-3
clone size: .
CDR3 protein: CASSQESVPLYEQYF
CDR3 DNA: TGCGCCAGCAGCCAAGAAAGCGTCCCCCTCTACGAGCAGTACTTC

J gene: TRBJ2-7
D gene: TRBD2
V gene: TRBV25-1
clone size: .
CDR3 protein: CASSATSGDYEQYF
CDR3 DNA: TGTGCCAGCAGTGCCACTAGCGGGGATTACGAGCAGTACTTC

J gene: TRBJ2-3
D gene: .
V gene: TRBV11-3
clone size: .
CDR3 protein: CASSAGIDDTDTQYF
CDR3 DNA: TGTGCCAGCAGCGCAGGGATAGATGACACAGATACGCAGTATTTT

J gene: TRBJ1-4
D gene: TRBD1
V gene: TRBV5-1
clone size: .
CDR3 protein: CASSLVQGAGEKLFF
CDR3 DNA: TGCGCCAGCAGCTTGGTGCAGGGGGCTGGAGAAAAACTGTTTTTT

J gene: TRBJ1-1
D gene: TRBD1
V gene: TRBV28
clone size: few
CDR3 protein: CASSTTGWNTEAFF
CDR3 DNA: TGTGCCAGCTCGACGACAGGGTGGAACACTGAAGCTTTCTTT

J gene: TRBJ2-7
D gene: .
V gene: TRBV27
clone size: .
CDR3 protein: CASTPHQGFHGEQYF
CDR3 DNA: TGTGCCAGCACCCCCCACCAGGGCTTCCATGGCGAGCAGTACTTC

J gene: TRBJ1-5
D gene: .
V gene: TRBV4-1
clone size: .
CDR3 protein: CASSQAPGLNSNQPQHF
CDR3 DNA: TGCGCCAGCAGCCAAGCTCCAGGGCTGAATAGCAATCAGCCCCAGCATTTT

J gene: TRBJ1-5
D gene: .
V gene: TRBV2
clone size: .
CDR3 protein: CASSGTLVGQIGQPQHF
CDR3 DNA: TGTGCCAGCAGTGGAACGCTGGTGGGGCAAATCGGGCAGCCCCAGCATTTT

J gene: TRBJ2-1
D gene: TRBD1
V gene: TRBV10-1
clone size: .
CDR3 protein: CASSEVDRSYNEQFF
CDR3 DNA: TGCGCCAGCAGTGAGGTGGACAGGAGTTACAATGAGCAGTTCTTC

J gene: TRBJ2-1
D gene: .
V gene: TRBV7-2
clone size: .
CDR3 protein: CASSLAGATYNEQFF
CDR3 DNA: TGTGCCAGCAGCTTAGCTGGGGCCACCTACAATGAGCAGTTCTTC